This TCR beta chain was profiled in a study of technical replicates of blood from several donors. Clones were sequenced by immunoSEQ multiplex PCR, and TCRdb holds only the in-frame ones, with some missing. This table holds approximately 45,000 clones, around 96% found once. From germline, CDR1 is MNHEY and CDR2 SVGAGI. V gave up 2 bases and J gave up 8 bases, with 12 bases separating them. This CDR3 contains 13 residues. J is TRBJ1-2 and V is TRBV6-5; no clear D. Sequenced material: T cells isolated from PBMCs. The sequence came from a human donor in good health. CDR3: CASSYEAPGGYTF. The CDR3 DNA reads as TGTGCCAGCAGTTACGAGGCCCCCGGGGGCTACACCTTC.